A single sample gave rise to the 3 T cell receptor beta chains below, sequenced in a study of blood T cell repertoires in COVID-19. Data came from immunoSEQ multiplex PCR; TCRdb stores just in-frame clones and leaves some out. The sample lists approximately 250,000 clones; 84% were seen once. The material sequenced was peripheral blood. These TCRs come from a man aged 55 to 70 with acute or convalescent COVID-19.

V and J are TRBV25-1 and TRBJ2-3; D remains ambiguous. This CDR3 region has 16 residues. With 5 bases removed from V and 3 bases from J, the gap between germline ends came to 18 bases. Germline V gene data show CDR1 as MGHDK and CDR2 as SYGVNS. DNA of the CDR3: TGTGCCAGCAGTCCACTAATTCAAGGCTTAACAGATACGCAGTATTTT. Translating it yields CASSPLIQGLTDTQYF.

This chain links TRBV4-3 with TRBJ1-1; TRBD1 is a possible D gene (5 bases). CDR1 is LGHNA and CDR2 is YSLEER in the germline V gene. The CDR3 loop spans 17 amino acids. The V and J ends lost 4 bases and 3 bases respectively, with 21 bases between them. The CDR3 coding sequence is TGCGCCAGCAGCCCGTTGGGGACGGGAGGGGAGTACACTGAAGCTTTCTTT. It yields the protein CASSPLGTGGEYTEAFF.

The chain uses TRBV6-5 and TRBJ2-6, with D maybe TRBD2 (5 bases). CDR1 MNHEY and CDR2 SVGAGI come from the germline V gene. V lost 2 bases, J lost 7 bases, and 12 bases lay in between. This CDR3 is 15 amino acids long. The CDR3 sequence: CASSYELGGANVLTF. CDR3 DNA sequence: TGTGCCAGCAGTTACGAACTAGGAGGCGCCAACGTCCTGACTTTC.